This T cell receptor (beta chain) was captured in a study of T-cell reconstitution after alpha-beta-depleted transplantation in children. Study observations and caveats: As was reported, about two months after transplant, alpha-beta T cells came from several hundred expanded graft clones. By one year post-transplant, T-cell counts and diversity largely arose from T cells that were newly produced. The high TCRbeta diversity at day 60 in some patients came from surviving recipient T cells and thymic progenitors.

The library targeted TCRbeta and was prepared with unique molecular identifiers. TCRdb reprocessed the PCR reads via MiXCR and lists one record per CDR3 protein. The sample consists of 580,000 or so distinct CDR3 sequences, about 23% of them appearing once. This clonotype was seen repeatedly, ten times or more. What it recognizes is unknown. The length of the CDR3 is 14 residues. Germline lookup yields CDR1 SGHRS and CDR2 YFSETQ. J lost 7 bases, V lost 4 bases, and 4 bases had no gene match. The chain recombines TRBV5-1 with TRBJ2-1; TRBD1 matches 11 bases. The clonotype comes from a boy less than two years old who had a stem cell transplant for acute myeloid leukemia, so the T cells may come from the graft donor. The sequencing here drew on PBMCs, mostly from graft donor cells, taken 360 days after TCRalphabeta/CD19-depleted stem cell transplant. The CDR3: CASSLGQGANEQFF. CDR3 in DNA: TGCGCCAGCAGCCTCGGACAGGGGGCAAATGAGCAGTTCTTC. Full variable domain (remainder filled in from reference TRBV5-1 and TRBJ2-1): KAGVTQTPRYLIKTRGQQVTLSCSPISGHRSVSWYQQTPGQGLQFLFEYFSETQRNKGNFPGRFSGRQFSNSRSEMNVSTLELGDSALYLCASSLGQGANEQFFGPGTRLTVL.